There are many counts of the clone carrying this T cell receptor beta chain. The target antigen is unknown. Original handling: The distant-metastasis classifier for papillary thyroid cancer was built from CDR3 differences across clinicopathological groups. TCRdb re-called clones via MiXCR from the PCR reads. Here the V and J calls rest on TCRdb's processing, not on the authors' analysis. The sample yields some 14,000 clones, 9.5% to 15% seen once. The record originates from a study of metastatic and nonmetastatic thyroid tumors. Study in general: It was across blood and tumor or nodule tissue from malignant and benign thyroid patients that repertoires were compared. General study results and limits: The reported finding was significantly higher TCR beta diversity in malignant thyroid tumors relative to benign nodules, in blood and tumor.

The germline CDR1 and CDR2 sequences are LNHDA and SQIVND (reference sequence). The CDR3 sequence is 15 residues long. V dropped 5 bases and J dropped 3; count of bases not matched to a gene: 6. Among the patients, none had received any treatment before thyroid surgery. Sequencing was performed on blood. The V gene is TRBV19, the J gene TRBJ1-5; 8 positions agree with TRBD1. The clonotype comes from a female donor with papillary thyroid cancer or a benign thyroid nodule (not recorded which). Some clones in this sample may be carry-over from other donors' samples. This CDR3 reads CASSERDRTNQPQHF. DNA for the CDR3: TGTGCCAGTAGTGAAAGGGACAGGACCAATCAGCCCCAGCATTTT. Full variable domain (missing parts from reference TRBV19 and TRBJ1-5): DGGITQSPKYLFRKEGQNVTLSCEQNLNHDAMYWYRQDPGQGLRLIYYSQIVNDFQKGDIAEGYSVSREKKESFPLTVTSAQKNPTAFYLCASSERDRTNQPQHFGDGTRLSIL.